The clone carrying this TCR beta chain was recorded only once. Germline CDR1 and CDR2: KGHDR and SFDVKD. The CDR3 contains 14 residues. J lost 5 bases, V lost 9 bases, and 10 bases had no gene match. The data were produced by immunoSEQ multiplex PCR, yet TCRdb's version contains in-frame clones alone and is incomplete. In the table there are approximately 160,000 clones, about 74% of which are singletons. This entry belongs to a study of blood T cell repertoires in COVID-19. Looking at the study overall: The cDNA or gDNA used as material had been derived from T cells, B-cell-depleted T cells, or PBMCs.

J is TRBJ2-5 and V is TRBV24-1; 8 bases map to TRBD1. This TCR was sampled from a man between 60 and 70 years old with acute or convalescent COVID-19. Sequences were obtained from peripheral blood. The CDR3 loop is CATQSAGGRETQYF. The CDR3 nucleotides are TGTGCCACCCAGAGTGCAGGGGGCCGCGAGACCCAGTACTTC.